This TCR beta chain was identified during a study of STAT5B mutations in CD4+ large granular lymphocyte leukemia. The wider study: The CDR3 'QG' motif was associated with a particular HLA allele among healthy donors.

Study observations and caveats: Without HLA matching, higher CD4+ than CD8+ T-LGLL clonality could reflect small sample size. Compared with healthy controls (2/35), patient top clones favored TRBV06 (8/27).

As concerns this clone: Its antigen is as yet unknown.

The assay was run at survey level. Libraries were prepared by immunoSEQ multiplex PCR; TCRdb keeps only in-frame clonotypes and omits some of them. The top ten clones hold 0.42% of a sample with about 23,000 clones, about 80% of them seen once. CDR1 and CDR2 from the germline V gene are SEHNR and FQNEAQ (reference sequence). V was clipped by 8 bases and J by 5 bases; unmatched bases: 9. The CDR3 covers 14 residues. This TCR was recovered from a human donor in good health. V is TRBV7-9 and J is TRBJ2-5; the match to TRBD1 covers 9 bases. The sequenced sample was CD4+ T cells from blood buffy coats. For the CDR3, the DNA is TGTGCCAGCCGCCTGGGACAGGGCGTCGAGACCCAGTACTTC. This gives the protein CASRLGQGVETQYF.